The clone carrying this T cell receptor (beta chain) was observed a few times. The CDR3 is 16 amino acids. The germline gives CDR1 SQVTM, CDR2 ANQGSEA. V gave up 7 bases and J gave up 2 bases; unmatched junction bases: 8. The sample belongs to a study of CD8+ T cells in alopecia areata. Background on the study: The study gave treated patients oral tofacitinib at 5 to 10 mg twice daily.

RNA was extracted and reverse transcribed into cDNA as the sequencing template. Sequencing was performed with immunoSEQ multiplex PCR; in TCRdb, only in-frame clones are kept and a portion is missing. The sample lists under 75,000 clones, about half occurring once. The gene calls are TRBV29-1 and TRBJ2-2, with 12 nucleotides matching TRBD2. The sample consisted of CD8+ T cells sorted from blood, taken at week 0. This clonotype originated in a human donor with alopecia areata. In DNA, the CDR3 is TGCAGCGCCCACCGGACTAGCGGGGACAACACCGGGGAGCTGTTTTTT. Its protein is CSAHRTSGDNTGELFF.